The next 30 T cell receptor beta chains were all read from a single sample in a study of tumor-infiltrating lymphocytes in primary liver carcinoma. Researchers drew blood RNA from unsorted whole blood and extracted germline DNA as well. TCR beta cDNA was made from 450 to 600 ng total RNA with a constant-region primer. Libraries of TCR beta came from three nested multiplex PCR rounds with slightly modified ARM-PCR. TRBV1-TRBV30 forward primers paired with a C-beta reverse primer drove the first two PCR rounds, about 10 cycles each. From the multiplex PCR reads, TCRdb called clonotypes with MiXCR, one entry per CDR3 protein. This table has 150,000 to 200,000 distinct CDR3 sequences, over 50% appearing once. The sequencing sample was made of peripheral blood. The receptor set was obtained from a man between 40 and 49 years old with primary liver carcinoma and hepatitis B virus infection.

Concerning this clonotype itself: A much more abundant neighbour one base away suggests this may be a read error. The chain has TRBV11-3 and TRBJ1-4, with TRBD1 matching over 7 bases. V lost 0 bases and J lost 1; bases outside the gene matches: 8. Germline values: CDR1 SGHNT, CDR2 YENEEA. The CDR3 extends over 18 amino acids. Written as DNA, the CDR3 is TGTGCCAGCAGCTTAGACCAGGGGGAGGTGAAAACTAATGAAAAACTGTTTTTT. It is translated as CASSLDQGEVKTNEKLFF.

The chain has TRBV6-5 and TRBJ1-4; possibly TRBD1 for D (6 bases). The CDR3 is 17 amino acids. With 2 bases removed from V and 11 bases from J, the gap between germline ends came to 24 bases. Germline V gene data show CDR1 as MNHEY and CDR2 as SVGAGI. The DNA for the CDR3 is TGTGCCAGCAGTTACAAGGGGGACCCGGGTCGAGGAAGGAAACTGTTTTTT. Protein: CASSYKGDPGRGRKLFF.

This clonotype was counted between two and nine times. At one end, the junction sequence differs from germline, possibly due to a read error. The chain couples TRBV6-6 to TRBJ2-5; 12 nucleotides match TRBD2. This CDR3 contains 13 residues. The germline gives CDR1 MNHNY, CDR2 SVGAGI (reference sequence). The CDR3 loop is CASRLAGGETQYF. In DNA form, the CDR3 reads TGTGCCAGCAGACTAGCGGGAGGAGAGACACAGTACTTC.

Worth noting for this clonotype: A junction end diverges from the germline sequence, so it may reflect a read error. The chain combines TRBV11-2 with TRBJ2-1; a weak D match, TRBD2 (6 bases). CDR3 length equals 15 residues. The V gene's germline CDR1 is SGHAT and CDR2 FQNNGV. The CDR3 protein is CVSSPEIVGGNEQFF. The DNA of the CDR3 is TGTGTCAGCAGTCCCGAGATAGTGGGAGGAAATGAGCAGTTCTTC. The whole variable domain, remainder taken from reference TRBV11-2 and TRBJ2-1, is EAGVAQSPRYKIIEKRQSVAFWCNPISGHATLYWYQQILGQGPKLLIQFQNNGVVDDSQLPKDRFSAERLKGVDSTLKIQPAKLEDSAVYLCVSSPEIVGGNEQFFGPGTRLTVL.

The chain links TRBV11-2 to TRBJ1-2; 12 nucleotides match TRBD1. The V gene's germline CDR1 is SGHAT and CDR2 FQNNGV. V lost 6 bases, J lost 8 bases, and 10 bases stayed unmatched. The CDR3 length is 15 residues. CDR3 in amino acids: CASRWDRGRPRGYTF. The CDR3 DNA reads TGTGCCAGCAGGTGGGACAGGGGGCGGCCCAGAGGCTACACCTTC. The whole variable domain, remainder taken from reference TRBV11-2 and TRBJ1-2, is EAGVAQSPRYKIIEKRQSVAFWCNPISGHATLYWYQQILGQGPKLLIQFQNNGVVDDSQLPKDRFSAERLKGVDSTLKIQPAKLEDSAVYLCASRWDRGRPRGYTFGSGTRLTVV.

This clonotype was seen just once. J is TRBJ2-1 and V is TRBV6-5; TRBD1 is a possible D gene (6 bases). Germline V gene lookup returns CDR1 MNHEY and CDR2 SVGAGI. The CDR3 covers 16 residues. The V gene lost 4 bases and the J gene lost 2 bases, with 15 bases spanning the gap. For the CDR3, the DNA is TGTGCCAGCAGTTTCACGGGGACATTTACCTACAATGAGCAGTTCTTC. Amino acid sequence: CASSFTGTFTYNEQFF.

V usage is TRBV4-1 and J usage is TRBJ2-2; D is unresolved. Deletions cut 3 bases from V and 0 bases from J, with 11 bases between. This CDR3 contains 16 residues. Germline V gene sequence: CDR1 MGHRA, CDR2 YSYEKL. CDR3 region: CASSQTHTSNTGELFF. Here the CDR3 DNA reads TGCGCCAGCAGCCAGACACATACCTCGAACACCGGGGAGCTGTTTTTT.

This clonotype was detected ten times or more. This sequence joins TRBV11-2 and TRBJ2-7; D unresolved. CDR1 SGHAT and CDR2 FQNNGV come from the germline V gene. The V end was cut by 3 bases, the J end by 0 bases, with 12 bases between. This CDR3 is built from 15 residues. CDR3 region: CASSFAQSGSYEQYF. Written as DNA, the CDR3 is TGTGCCAGCAGCTTCGCCCAATCAGGCTCCTACGAGCAGTACTTC.

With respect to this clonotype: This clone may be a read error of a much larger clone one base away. The CDR3 loop is CAGSLEGPHNEQFF. Written as DNA, the CDR3 is TGTGCCGGCAGCTTAGAGGGGCCGCACAATGAGCAGTTCTTC. The chain couples TRBV11-2 to TRBJ2-1, with D possibly being TRBD1 or TRBD2 (5 bases each). The germline gives CDR1 SGHAT, CDR2 FQNNGV. This CDR3 has 14 amino acids.

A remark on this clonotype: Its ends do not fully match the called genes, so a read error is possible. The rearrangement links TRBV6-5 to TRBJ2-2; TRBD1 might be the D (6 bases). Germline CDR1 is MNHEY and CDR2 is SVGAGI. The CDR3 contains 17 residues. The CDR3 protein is CVSSYRRDRRNTGELFF. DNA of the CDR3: TGTGTCAGCAGTTACCGGAGAGACAGGCGGAACACCGGGGAGCTGTTTTTT.

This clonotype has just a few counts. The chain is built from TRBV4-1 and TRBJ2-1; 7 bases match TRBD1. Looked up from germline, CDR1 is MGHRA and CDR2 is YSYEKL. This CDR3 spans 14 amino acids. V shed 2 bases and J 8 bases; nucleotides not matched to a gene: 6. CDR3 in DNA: TGCGCCAGCAGCCAAACTCGACAGGGCGATGAGCAGTTCTTC. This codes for CASSQTRQGDEQFF.

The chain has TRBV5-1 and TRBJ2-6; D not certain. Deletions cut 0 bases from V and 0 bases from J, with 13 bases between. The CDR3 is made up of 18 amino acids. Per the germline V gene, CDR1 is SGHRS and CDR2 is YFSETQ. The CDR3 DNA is TGCGCCAGCAGCTTGGTTCCGACCTGGAGCTCTGGGGCCAACGTCCTGACTTTC. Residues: CASSLVPTWSSGANVLTF.

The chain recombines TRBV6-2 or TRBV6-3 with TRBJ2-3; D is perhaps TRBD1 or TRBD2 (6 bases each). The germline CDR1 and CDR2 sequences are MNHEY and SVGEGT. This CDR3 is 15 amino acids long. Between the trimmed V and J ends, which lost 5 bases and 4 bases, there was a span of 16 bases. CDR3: CASSLRGTSADTQYF. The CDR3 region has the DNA TGTGCCAGCAGTCTCCGCGGGACATCGGCAGATACGCAGTATTTT.

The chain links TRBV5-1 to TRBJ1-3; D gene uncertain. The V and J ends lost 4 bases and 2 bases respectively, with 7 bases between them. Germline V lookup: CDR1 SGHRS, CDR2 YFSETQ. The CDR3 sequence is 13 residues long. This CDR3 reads CASSPMAGNTIYF. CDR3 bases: TGCGCCAGCAGCCCTATGGCTGGAAACACCATATATTTT.

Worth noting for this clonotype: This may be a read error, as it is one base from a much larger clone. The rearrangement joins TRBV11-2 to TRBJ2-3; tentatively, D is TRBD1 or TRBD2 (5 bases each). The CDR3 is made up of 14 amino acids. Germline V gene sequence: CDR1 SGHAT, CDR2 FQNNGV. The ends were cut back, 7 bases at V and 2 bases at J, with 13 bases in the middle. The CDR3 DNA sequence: TGTGCCAGCAAGGGACCGGACCTCACAGATACGCAGTATTTT. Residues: CASKGPDLTDTQYF. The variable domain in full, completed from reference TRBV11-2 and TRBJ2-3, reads EAGVAQSPRYKIIEKRQSVAFWCNPISGHATLYWYQQILGQGPKLLIQFQNNGVVDDSQLPKDRFSAERLKGVDSTLKIQPAKLEDSAVYLCASKGPDLTDTQYFGPGTRLTVL.

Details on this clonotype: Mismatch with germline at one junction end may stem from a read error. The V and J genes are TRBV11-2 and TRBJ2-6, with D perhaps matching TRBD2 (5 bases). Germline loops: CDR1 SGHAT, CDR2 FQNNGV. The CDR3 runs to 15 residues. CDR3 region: CATQRPRSEANVLTF. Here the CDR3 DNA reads TGTGCCACCCAGCGGCCGCGCTCTGAGGCCAACGTCCTGACTTTC.

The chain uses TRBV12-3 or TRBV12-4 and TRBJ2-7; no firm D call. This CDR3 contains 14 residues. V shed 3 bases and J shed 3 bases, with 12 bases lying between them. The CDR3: CASSLGSNRYEQYF. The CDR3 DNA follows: TGTGCCAGCAGTTTGGGCTCAAACCGCTACGAGCAGTACTTC.

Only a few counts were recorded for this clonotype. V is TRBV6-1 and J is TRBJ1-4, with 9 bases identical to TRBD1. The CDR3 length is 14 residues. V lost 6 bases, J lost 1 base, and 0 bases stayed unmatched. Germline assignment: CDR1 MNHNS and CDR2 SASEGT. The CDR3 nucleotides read TGTGCCAGCAGGGACAGGGGAACTAATGAAAAACTGTTTTTT. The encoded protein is CASRDRGTNEKLFF.

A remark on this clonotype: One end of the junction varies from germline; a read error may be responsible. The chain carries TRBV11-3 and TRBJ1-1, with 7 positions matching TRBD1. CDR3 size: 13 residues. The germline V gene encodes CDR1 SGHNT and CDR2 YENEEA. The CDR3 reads CASRKGARTEASF. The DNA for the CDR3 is TGTGCCAGCAGAAAGGGGGCCCGAACTGAAGCTTCCTTT.

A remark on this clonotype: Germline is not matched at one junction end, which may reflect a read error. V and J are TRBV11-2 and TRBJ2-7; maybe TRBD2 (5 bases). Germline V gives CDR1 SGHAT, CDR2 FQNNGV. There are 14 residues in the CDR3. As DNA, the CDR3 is TGTGCCAGCACCTTAAGCGGTGGAGCCTACGAGCAGTACTTC. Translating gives CASTLSGGAYEQYF.

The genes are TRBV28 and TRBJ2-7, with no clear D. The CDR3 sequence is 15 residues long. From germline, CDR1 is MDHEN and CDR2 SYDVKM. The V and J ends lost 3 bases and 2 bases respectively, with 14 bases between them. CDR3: CASSFSGSSPYEQYF. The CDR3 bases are TGTGCCAGCAGTTTTTCGGGTTCGTCGCCCTACGAGCAGTACTTC.

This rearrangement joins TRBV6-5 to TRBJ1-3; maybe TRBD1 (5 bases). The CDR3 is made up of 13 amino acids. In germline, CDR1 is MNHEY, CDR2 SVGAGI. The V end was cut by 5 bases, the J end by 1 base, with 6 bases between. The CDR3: CASSQGSGNTIYF. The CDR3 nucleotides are TGTGCCAGCAGTCAGGGATCTGGAAACACCATATATTTT.

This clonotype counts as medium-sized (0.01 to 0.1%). The CDR3 here is CASSLGQGSYF. In DNA, the CDR3 is TGTGCCAGCAGCCTCGGACAGGGTAGTTACTTC. The chain has TRBV13 and TRBJ2-7, with TRBD1 matching 8 bases. The CDR3 totals 11 residues. Germline CDR1 PRHDT, CDR2 FYEKMQ (reference sequence). V trimming: 5 bases; J trimming: 13 bases; junction bases outside the gene matches: 7. The full variable domain, completed using reference TRBV13 and TRBJ2-7, is AAGVIQSPRHLIKEKRETATLKCYPIPRHDTVYWYQQGPGQDPQFLISFYEKMQSDKGSIPDRFSAQQFSDYHSELNMSSLELGDSALYFCASSLGQGSYFGPGTRLTVT.

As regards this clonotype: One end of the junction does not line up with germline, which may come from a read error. The CDR3 DNA sequence: TGTGTCAGCAGTTTAATCGAAGGGGCTGAAGCTTTCTTT. It specifies CVSSLIEGAEAFF. V is TRBV12-3 or TRBV12-4 and J is TRBJ1-1, with D possibly TRBD1 on 5 matching bases. The CDR3 runs 13 residues.

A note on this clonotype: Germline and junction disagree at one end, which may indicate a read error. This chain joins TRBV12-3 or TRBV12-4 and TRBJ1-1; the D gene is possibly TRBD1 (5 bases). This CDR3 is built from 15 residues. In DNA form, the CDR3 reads TGTGCCAGCAGTCGGGACGGAGCCATGAATACTGAAGCTTTCTTT. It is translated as CASSRDGAMNTEAFF.

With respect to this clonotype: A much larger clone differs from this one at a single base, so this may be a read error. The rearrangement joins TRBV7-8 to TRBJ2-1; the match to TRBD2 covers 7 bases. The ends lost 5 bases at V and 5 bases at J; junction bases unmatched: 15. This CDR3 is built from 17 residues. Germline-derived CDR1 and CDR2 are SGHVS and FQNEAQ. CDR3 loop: CASSPGRSNGKNNEQFF. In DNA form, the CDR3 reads TGTGCCAGCAGCCCCGGGAGGTCGAATGGGAAGAACAATGAGCAGTTCTTC.

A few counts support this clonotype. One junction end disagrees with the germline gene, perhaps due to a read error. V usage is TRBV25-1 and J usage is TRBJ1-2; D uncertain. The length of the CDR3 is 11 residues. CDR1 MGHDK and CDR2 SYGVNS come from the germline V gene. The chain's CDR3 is CASSGGSRYIF. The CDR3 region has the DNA TGTGCCAGCAGTGGTGGCAGTCGCTACATCTTC.

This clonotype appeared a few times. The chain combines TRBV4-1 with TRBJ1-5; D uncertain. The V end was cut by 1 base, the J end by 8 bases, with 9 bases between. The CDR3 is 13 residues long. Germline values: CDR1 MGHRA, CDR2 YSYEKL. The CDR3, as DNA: TGCGCCAGCAGCCAAGTGGGTTTGGAGCCCCAGCATTTT. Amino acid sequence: CASSQVGLEPQHF.

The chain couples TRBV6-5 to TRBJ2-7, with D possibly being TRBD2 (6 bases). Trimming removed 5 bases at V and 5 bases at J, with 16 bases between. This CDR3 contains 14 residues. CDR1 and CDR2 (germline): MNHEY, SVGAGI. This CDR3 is CASSREYHTDEQYF. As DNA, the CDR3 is TGTGCCAGCAGTCGGGAGTACCATACGGACGAGCAGTACTTC.

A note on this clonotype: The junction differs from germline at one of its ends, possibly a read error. CDR3 region: CVSSLLFRTGTAQFF. The CDR3, as DNA: TGTGTCAGCAGCTTGCTTTTCCGGACAGGGACCGCGCAGTTCTTC. The J gene is TRBJ2-1, the V gene TRBV7-8; 8 nucleotides agree with TRBD1. The length of the CDR3 is 15 residues. CDR1 is SGHVS, CDR2 FQNEAQ, per germline.